The present T cell receptor (beta chain) was sequenced within a study of blood T cells in healthy people across ages. Across the whole study: Every two T cells gave about one barcoded beta molecule via template switching.

As regards this clonotype: The antigen is undetermined.

Study-wide results and limits: Considered underestimates were the diversity estimates obtained from one million T cells.

Through a sample-barcoded 5' primer and a J-beta primer mix, a second PCR was run for 7 to 11 cycles. TCRdb re-analysed the 5' RACE reads in MiXCR, keeping a single row per CDR3 protein. The table includes 600,000 to 650,000 distinct CDR3 sequences, roughly 53% detected once. The ends lost 5 bases at V and 5 bases at J; junction bases unmatched: 9. The CDR3 length is 15 residues. Germline V gene lookup returns CDR1 SGHTA and CDR2 FQGNSA. The study drew donors from healthy Caucasian individuals in Russia aged roughly 6 to 100. Sequencing input: blood. The TCR originated in a man in his 60s in good health. The chain employs TRBV7-2 and TRBJ2-5; 9 bases are shared with TRBD2. CDR3 DNA sequence: TGTGCCAGCAGCCTGGGGCGGGGGGGCATGGAGACCCAGTACTTC. Translated, it gives CASSLGRGGMETQYF.